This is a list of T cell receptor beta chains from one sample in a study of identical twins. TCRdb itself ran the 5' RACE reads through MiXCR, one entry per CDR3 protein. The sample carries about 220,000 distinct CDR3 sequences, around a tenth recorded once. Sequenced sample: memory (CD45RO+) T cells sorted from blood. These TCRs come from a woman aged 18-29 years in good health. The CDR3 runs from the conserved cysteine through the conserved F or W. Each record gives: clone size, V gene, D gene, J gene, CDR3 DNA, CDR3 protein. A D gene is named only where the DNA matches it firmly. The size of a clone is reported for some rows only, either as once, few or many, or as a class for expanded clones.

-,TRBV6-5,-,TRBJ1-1,TGTACCGCCACGGACACTGAAGCTTTCTTT,CTATDTEAFF
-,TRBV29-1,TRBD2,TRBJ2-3,TGCAGCGTTGTTGGACTAGCGGGGGTCGGGGATACGCAGTATTTT,CSVVGLAGVGDTQYF
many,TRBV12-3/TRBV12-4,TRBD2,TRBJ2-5,TGTGCCAGCAGCCGACAAGCGGGAAGATTAAGAGTAACCCAGTACTTC,CASSRQAGRLRVTQYF
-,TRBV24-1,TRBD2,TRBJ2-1,TGTGCCACCAGTGCTACCGGGACTAGCGGATACAATGAGCAGTTCTTC,CATSATGTSGYNEQFF
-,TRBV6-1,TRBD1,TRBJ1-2,TGTGCCAGCAGTGAGCGGACAGGGACGGATGGCTACACCTTC,CASSERTGTDGYTF
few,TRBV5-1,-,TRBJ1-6,TGCGCCAGCAGTCCCCTCCGGTCTCATAATTCACCCCTCCACTTT,CASSPLRSHNSPLHF
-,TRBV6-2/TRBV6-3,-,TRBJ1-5,TGTGCCAGCAGCAGGGTTCGCGGCAATCAGCCCCAGCATTTT,CASSRVRGNQPQHF
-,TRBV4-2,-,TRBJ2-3,TGTGCCAGCAGCCAAGACCCCTCAGATACGCAGTATTTT,CASSQDPSDTQYF
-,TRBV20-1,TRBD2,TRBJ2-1,TGCAGTGCTAGAGATTGGCTAGCGGGAGGTTGGGATGAGCAGTTCTTC,CSARDWLAGGWDEQFF
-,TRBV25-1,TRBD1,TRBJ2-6,TGTGCCAGCAGTGGACAGGGGGGTGGCGTCCTGACTTTC,CASSGQGGGVLTF
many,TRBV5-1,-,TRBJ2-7,TGCGCCAGCAGCTTGGGATACGAGCAGTACTTC,CASSLGYEQYF
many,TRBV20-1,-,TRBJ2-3,TGCAGTGCGCTGAGCACAGATACGCAGTATTTT,CSALSTDTQYF
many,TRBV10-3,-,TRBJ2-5,TGTGCCATCAGTGAGTCCCTTGGGGTGGAGACCCAGTACTTC,CAISESLGVETQYF
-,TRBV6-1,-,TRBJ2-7,TGTGCCAGCGCCCGGGGGATCTATGAACTCTACGAGCAGTACTTC,CASARGIYELYEQYF
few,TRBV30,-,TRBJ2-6,TGTGCCTGGAGTGAGGGGAACTCTGGGGCCAACGTCCTGACTTTC,CAWSEGNSGANVLTF
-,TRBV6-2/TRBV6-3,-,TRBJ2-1,TGTGCCAGCAGTTACCAGGGTTGGGGATACAATGAGCAGTTCTTC,CASSYQGWGYNEQFF
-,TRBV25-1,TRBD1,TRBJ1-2,TGTGCCATCAGGACCGGGACAGATGGCTACACCTTC,CAIRTGTDGYTF
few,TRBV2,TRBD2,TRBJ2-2,TGTGCCAGCACCCGCGGGAGGGGCGGGGAGCTGTTTTTT,CASTRGRGGELFF